This T cell receptor (beta chain) was obtained from a study of blood T cell repertoires in COVID-19 (dated by TCRdb to about 2020). In the study overall: Samples covering the acute and convalescent phases of COVID-19 were provided by collaborators in the United States, Italy and Spain. The prospective study material was composed of cDNA or gDNA derived from T cells, B-cell-depleted T cells, or PBMCs. Deeply sampled blood TCRbeta repertoires from subjects exposed to, actively infected with, or recovered from COVID-19 were included in the dataset. The repertoires were released in a freely available public database intended as a resource for research on the immune response to SARS-CoV-2. Samples came from the ongoing ImmuneRACE study (first 160 participants) plus 1,254 subjects from 6 global collaborators. Sample metadata almost always included a de-identified subject ID, COVID-19 status, age in years and sex. Where available, HLA class I and class II types were taken from metadata supplied by the sample provider and were not determined by assay-based typing.

In the prospective study, participants were roughly 18 to 89 years old, resided in 24 geographic areas of the United States, and were enrolled through a virtual design. Cohort assignment in the prospective study relied on participant-reported clinical history from a screening survey and a study questionnaire. Exposed participants had been in contact with someone with a PCR-confirmed or clinician-diagnosed COVID-19 case within 2 weeks of study entry. In the prospective study, mobile phlebotomists collected whole blood, serum and a nasopharyngeal or oropharyngeal swab from each participant. Prospective study participants could optionally give additional blood draws and questionnaires over an approximately 2-month period. Before DNA extraction, blood samples from the prospective study were shipped at room temperature or frozen. TCRbeta CDR3 regions were amplified from genomic DNA using the immunoSEQ Assay, a bias-controlled multiplex PCR. Processing in the source paper ran as follows. The number of nucleated cells in each sample was estimated by amplification of reference gene primers within the assay. To quantify the absolute abundance of each unique TCRbeta CDR3 rearrangement, sequence reads were collapsed and filtered. Productive Simpson clonality was computed per sample as the square root of Simpson's diversity index over productive rearrangements. In its TCRdb copy, this immuneACCESS table keeps in-frame sequences only and misses some clones. Where compared with another copy, unresolved V genes explain less than half of these, and the others have no known cause. From that table come the V and J calls and clone size; the DNA was used to work out D and trimming. For this sample there are roughly 270,000 clones; roughly 85% appear just once. Roughly 4.7% of the sample is taken by the ten largest.

Comments on this clone: Which antigen it targets is not known. Base qualities were left out, and no much larger clone turns up one base away.

What the work shows at the level of the full study, not this receptor alone: The amount of clinical and demographic metadata varied by source and participant and was provided uncurated.

The TCR sequence derives from a middle-aged man who had been exposed to COVID-19. The sequenced sample consisted of PBMCs or T cells enriched from blood (not recorded which).

The CDR3 has the sequence CSVVLRNTYNEQFF. The nucleotides are TGCAGCGTTGTCCTGCGGAACACCTACAATGAGCAGTTCTTC. The chain couples TRBV29-1 to TRBJ2-1, with no D gene named confidently. Between the V and J ends, shortened by 4 bases and 2 bases respectively, the junction contains 12 bases. Spanning cysteine to phenylalanine, the CDR3 consists of 14 amino acids. Just CDR3 DNA is preserved here, 42 bases in frame from base 1. CDR1 and CDR2 are drawn from the germline V gene: SQVTM, ANQGSEA.